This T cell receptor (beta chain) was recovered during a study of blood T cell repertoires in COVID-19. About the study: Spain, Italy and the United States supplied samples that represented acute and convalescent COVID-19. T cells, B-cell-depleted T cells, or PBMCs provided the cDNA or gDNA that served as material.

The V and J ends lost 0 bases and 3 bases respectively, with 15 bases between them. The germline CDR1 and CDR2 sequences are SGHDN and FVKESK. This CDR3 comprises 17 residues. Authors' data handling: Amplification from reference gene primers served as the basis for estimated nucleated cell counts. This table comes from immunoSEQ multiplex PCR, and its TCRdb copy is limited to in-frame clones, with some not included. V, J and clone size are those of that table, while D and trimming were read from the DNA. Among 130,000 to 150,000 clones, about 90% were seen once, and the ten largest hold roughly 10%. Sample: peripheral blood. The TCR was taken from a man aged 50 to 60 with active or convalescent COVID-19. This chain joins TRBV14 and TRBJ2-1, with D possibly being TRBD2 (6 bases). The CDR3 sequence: CASSQEKLARLYNEQFF. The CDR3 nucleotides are TGTGCCAGCAGCCAAGAGAAACTAGCCAGACTCTACAATGAGCAGTTCTTC.